This TCR beta chain was recorded in a study of blood T cell repertoires in COVID-19. Whole-study context: COVID-19 samples, acute and convalescent, were from the United States, Italy and Spain. Sample material is recorded as cDNA or gDNA derived from T cells, B-cell-depleted T cells, or PBMCs.

The CDR3 is 14 residues long. The germline V gene has CDR1 SGHTA and CDR2 FQGNSA. V dropped 3 bases and J dropped 1 base, with 9 bases sitting between them. Per the study methods: Reference gene primer amplification yielded estimated nucleated cell counts. Data came from immunoSEQ multiplex PCR; TCRdb stores just in-frame clones and leaves some out. The D gene and trimming were derived from the DNA, and the V and J assignments and clone size from that table. The sample carries approximately 260,000 clones, 75% to 90% recorded once. The sequence came from a woman aged 55-75 years with active or convalescent COVID-19. This chain connects TRBV7-2 to TRBJ1-1; tentative D call: TRBD1 (5 bases). Sequenced sample: peripheral blood. Here the CDR3 DNA reads TGTGCCAGCAGCTTTCAGGGAGGGAACACTGAAGCTTTCTTT. As protein: CASSFQGGNTEAFF. Using reference TRBV7-2 and TRBJ1-1 for the parts outside the CDR3, the full variable domain is GAGVSQSPSNKVTEKGKDVELRCDPISGHTALYWYRQSLGQGLEFLIYFQGNSAPDKSGLPSDRFSAERTGGSVSTLTIQRTQQEDSAVYLCASSFQGGNTEAFFGQGTRLTVV.